These 31 T cell receptor beta chains came from one sample sequenced in a study of a mutant IDH1 vaccine in newly diagnosed glioma (dated by TCRdb to the early 2020s). Their recognized antigens are unknown. In the paper's terms, the time point label means: week 23, last vaccination. Every vaccine dose consisted of 300 ug of a 20-mer mutant IDH1 peptide in Montanide, administered subcutaneously together with topical imiquimod. Library construction relied on the immunoSEQ multiplex PCR assay. What TCRdb holds here is the immuneACCESS table cut down to in-frame rearrangements. Part of the clones is not present; checked against another copy, under half of the missing clones reflect an unresolved V gene, and the others are unexplained. The sample table holds around 41,000 clones, of which about 79% were seen once. Of the sample, around 6.9% is held by the ten largest clones. The source was PBMCs, collected from a glioma patient whose treatment included an IDH1 peptide vaccine. The receptors were sampled from a woman aged 40 to 50 with glioma. Some clones in this sample may be carry-over from other donors' samples.

Only one count was recorded for this clone. This chain joins TRBV11-3 and TRBJ2-1; D call uncertain. Germline CDR1 and CDR2: SGHNT and YENEEA. Trimming took 6 bases from V and 3 from J, leaving 15 bases between them. The CDR3 consists of 15 residues. CDR3 coding DNA: TGTGCCAGCAGTCTCGGCTCGATAGTCTACAATGAGCAGTTCTTC. As protein: CASSLGSIVYNEQFF. Using reference TRBV11-3 and TRBJ2-1 for the parts outside the CDR3, the full variable domain is EAGVVQSPRYKIIEKKQPVAFWCNPISGHNTLYWYLQNLGQGPELLIRYENEEAVDDSQLPKDRFSAERLKGVDSTLKIQPAELGDSAVYLCASSLGSIVYNEQFFGPGTRLTVL.

The rearrangement links TRBV19 to TRBJ1-5; D uncertain. The CDR3 runs to 13 residues. The V gene's germline CDR1 is LNHDA and CDR2 SQIVND (reference sequence). V dropped 3 bases and J dropped 5 bases, with 8 bases sitting between them. CDR3 nucleotides: TGTGCCAGTAGTATTTCCCAACATCAGCCCCAGCATTTT. Its protein is CASSISQHQPQHF.

The rearrangement uses TRBV5-5 and TRBJ2-7, with 10 bases identical to TRBD2. CDR3 size: 17 residues. Germline V gene sequence: CDR1 SGHKS, CDR2 YYEKEE (reference sequence). Trimming cost V 4 bases and J 0 bases; bases outside gene matches: 10. CDR3 in DNA: TGTGCCAGCAGCCCACGTACCCCTAGCGGGAGCTCCTACGAGCAGTACTTC. This encodes CASSPRTPSGSSYEQYF.

With regard to this clone: A junction end diverges from the germline sequence, so it may reflect a read error. This chain connects TRBV15 to TRBJ1-3, with D unresolved. This CDR3 has 13 amino acids. Germline V gene data show CDR1 as LNHNV and CDR2 as YYDKDF (reference sequence). The CDR3 sequence: CATSRATGTTIYF. The CDR3 nucleotides are TGTGCCACCAGCAGAGCGACGGGAACCACCATATATTTT.

The chain has TRBV7-9 and TRBJ2-2; 12 bases line up with TRBD1. Per the germline V gene, CDR1 is SEHNR and CDR2 is FQNEAQ (reference sequence). V was clipped by 5 bases and J by 6 bases; unmatched bases: 10. This CDR3 region has 17 residues. The CDR3 DNA is TGTGCCAGCAGCCCCACCCGGGACAGGGGGCATTCCGGGGAGCTGTTTTTT. Encoded protein: CASSPTRDRGHSGELFF.

The chain carries TRBV5-4 and TRBJ2-5; 8 positions agree with TRBD2. Germline V gene lookup returns CDR1 SGHNT and CDR2 YYREEE (reference sequence). The CDR3 contains 14 residues. V gave up 3 bases and J gave up 1 base; unmatched junction bases: 2. The CDR3 protein is CASSSAGGQETQYF. In nucleotides, the CDR3 is TGTGCCAGCAGCTCGGCGGGGGGCCAAGAGACCCAGTACTTC.

This sequence joins TRBV4-2 and TRBJ1-5; D not resolved. The germline gives CDR1 LGHNA, CDR2 YNFKEQ. Trimming pared 0 bases from V and 4 bases from J, leaving 10 bases between. There are 15 residues in the CDR3. The CDR3 nucleotides are TGTGCCAGCAGCCAAGATCGGGCACGTAATCAGCCCCAGCATTTT. Amino acid sequence: CASSQDRARNQPQHF.

The chain joins TRBV7-2 to TRBJ2-5; maybe TRBD2 (6 bases). TRBJ2-7 matches the DNA end more closely, so the J call is doubtful. Looked up from germline, CDR1 is SGHTA and CDR2 is FQGNSA. The CDR3 spans 15 residues. In DNA form, the CDR3 reads TGTGCCAGCAGCGGTGGAGGGACCAAGACCTACGAGCAGTACTTC. It yields the protein CASSGGGTKTYEQYF.

The chain uses TRBV5-6 and TRBJ2-7; D unresolved. Germline CDR1 is SGHDT and CDR2 is YYEEEE. The CDR3 contains 15 residues. V lost 4 bases and J 0 bases, leaving 14 bases between the germline ends. CDR3 sequence: CASSDLRALSYEQYF. In DNA form, the CDR3 reads TGTGCCAGCAGCGACCTTCGGGCCCTCTCCTACGAGCAGTACTTC.

The rearrangement links TRBV2 to TRBJ1-5; 7 positions agree with TRBD1. CDR3 length equals 13 residues. Germline CDR1 and CDR2: SNHLY and FYNNEI. J gave up 3 bases and V 8 bases, and 4 bases lay outside the gene matches. DNA for the CDR3: TGTGCCAGCCAGGGGGGGAACAATCAGCCCCAGCATTTT. Its translation is CASQGGNNQPQHF.

The rearrangement joins TRBV6-6 to TRBJ2-3, with TRBD1 as a possible D gene (5 bases). Germline lookup yields CDR1 MNHNY and CDR2 SVGAGI (reference sequence). There are 14 residues in the CDR3. V lost 0 bases and J 8 bases, leaving 12 bases between the germline ends. This chain's CDR3 is CASSYSPGQGTQYF. The DNA for the CDR3 is TGTGCCAGCAGTTACTCACCGGGTCAGGGTACGCAGTATTTT.

The chain combines TRBV10-3 with TRBJ2-5; 8 bases match TRBD1. The DNA matches TRBJ2-7 better at its end, which makes the J call doubtful. Germline CDR1 reads ENHRY; CDR2 reads SYGVKD. The CDR3 sequence is 18 residues long. The CDR3 reads CAIGFGQGNHLSSYEQYF. DNA for the CDR3: TGTGCCATCGGATTCGGACAGGGAAATCACCTAAGCTCCTACGAGCAGTACTTC.

The CDR3 DNA sequence: TGTGCCTGGAGTGTTTCGACCGGGGAGCTGTTTTTT. It yields the protein CAWSVSTGELFF. The chain uses TRBV30 and TRBJ2-2; D call uncertain. V was trimmed by 0 bases and J by 5 bases, leaving 4 bases between them. The CDR3 consists of 12 residues. Germline CDR1 GTSNPN, CDR2 SVGIG (reference sequence). The whole variable domain, remainder taken from reference TRBV30 and TRBJ2-2, is SQTIHQWPATLVQPVGSPLSLECTVEGTSNPNLYWYRQAAGRGLQLLFYSVGIGQISSEVPQNLSASRPQDRQFILSSKKLLLSDSGFYLCAWSVSTGELFFGEGSRLTVL.

The chain uses TRBV7-2 and TRBJ2-1; a weak D match, TRBD2 (6 bases). Germline values: CDR1 SGHTA, CDR2 FQGNSA. CDR3 length: 15 amino acids. Trimming took off 2 bases at V and 8 bases at J, with 16 bases between the two ends. The CDR3 loop is CASSLRESPSDEQFF. The CDR3 DNA reads TGTGCCAGCAGCTTAAGAGAGTCCCCTAGCGATGAGCAGTTCTTC.

The chain uses TRBV5-1 and TRBJ1-2; D remains ambiguous. This CDR3 has 14 residues. The germline V and J ends were trimmed by 0 bases and 2 bases, with 8 bases remaining between them. CDR1 is SGHRS and CDR2 is YFSETQ in the germline V gene. CDR3 coding DNA: TGCGCCAGCAGCTTGGGCGGGGTCAACTATGGCTACACCTTC. Translation: CASSLGGVNYGYTF.

The rearrangement uses TRBV14 and TRBJ1-5; a weak D match, TRBD1 (5 bases). The V gene lost 8 bases and the J gene lost 1 base, with 9 bases spanning the gap. CDR1 SGHDN and CDR2 FVKESK come from the germline V gene. The CDR3 runs 13 residues. Written as DNA, the CDR3 is TGTGCCAGCGAGACAGACAGCAATCAGCCCCAGCATTTT. Translated, it gives CASETDSNQPQHF.

J is TRBJ2-7 and V is TRBV29-1; D unclear. Germline V CDR1 and CDR2: SQVTM, ANQGSEA. V was clipped by 1 base and J by 3 bases, with 4 bases between them. CDR3 size: 11 residues. In DNA form, the CDR3 reads TGCAGCGTTGAAGGCGACTACGAGCAGTACTTC. Its translation: CSVEGDYEQYF.

The chain has TRBV6-5 and TRBJ2-7; possibly TRBD2 for D (6 bases). Trimming stripped 7 bases from V and 6 bases from J, with 22 bases between. The CDR3 covers 15 residues. Germline CDR1 and CDR2: MNHEY and SVGAGI. CDR3 region: CASTRAEARGAEQYF. The DNA of the CDR3 is TGTGCCAGCACCCGGGCGGAGGCCCGCGGGGCCGAGCAGTACTTC.

The chain combines TRBV11-3 with TRBJ2-7; D gene ambiguous. V shed 5 bases and J shed 1 base, with 9 bases lying between them. There are 13 residues in the CDR3. Germline V gives CDR1 SGHNT, CDR2 YENEEA. CDR3 nucleotides: TGTGCCAGCAGCCCTACGGGTTCCTACGAGCAGTACTTC. As protein: CASSPTGSYEQYF.

This chain connects TRBV7-3 to TRBJ1-3, with 7 bases fitting TRBD1. This CDR3 comprises 13 residues. V lost 6 bases, J lost 6 bases, and 5 bases stayed unmatched. Germline lookup yields CDR1 SGHTA and CDR2 FQGTGA. The CDR3 loop reads CASSGQEENTIYF. In nucleotides, the CDR3 is TGTGCCAGCAGTGGACAGGAGGAAAACACCATATATTTT.

This clone was counted between two and nine times. The chain recombines TRBV19 with TRBJ1-1, with a tentative D call TRBD1 (5 bases). Germline CDR1 is LNHDA and CDR2 is SQIVND (reference sequence). Trimming shortened V by 3 bases and J by 4 bases, and 9 bases separated the two germline ends. This CDR3 is built from 13 residues. CDR3 nucleotide sequence: TGTGCCAGTAGTATCCCGGGGGGCACTGAAGCTTTCTTT. This gives the protein CASSIPGGTEAFF.

The chain links TRBV7-9 to TRBJ1-2; D is unclear. Germline CDR1 and CDR2: SEHNR and FQNEAQ (reference sequence). CDR3 length: 15 amino acids. V lost 5 bases to trimming and J lost 3 bases, with 16 bases between them. The CDR3 DNA reads TGTGCCAGCAGCGCAACAATAGCGTTGGACTATGGCTACACCTTC. This codes for CASSATIALDYGYTF.

The rearrangement links TRBV27 to TRBJ2-3, with 9 nucleotides matching TRBD2. J gave up 5 bases and V 6 bases, and 3 bases lay outside the gene matches. Germline loops: CDR1 MNHEY, CDR2 SMNVEV (reference sequence). This CDR3 is 13 amino acids long. This CDR3 is CASRGLARDTQYF. The CDR3 coding sequence is TGTGCCAGCAGGGGACTAGCTCGAGATACGCAGTATTTT.

The chain combines TRBV11-3 with TRBJ2-7; D might be TRBD2 (6 bases). The CDR3 consists of 14 residues. V lost 3 bases to trimming and J lost 5 bases, with 14 bases between them. Germline V gene sequence: CDR1 SGHNT, CDR2 YENEEA. The CDR3 reads CASSFRAGEDEQYF. In DNA, the CDR3 is TGTGCCAGCAGCTTCCGGGCCGGGGAGGACGAGCAGTACTTC.

This clone was counted a single time. The chain links TRBV9 to TRBJ2-7; 11 bases align to TRBD2. The germline CDR1 and CDR2 sequences are SGDLS and YYNGEE. This CDR3 has 16 amino acids. V dropped 0 bases and J dropped 2; count of bases not matched to a gene: 4. CDR3 coding DNA: TGTGCCAGCAGCGTAGAAATGACTAGCGGGGCCTACGAGCAGTACTTC. It codes for CASSVEMTSGAYEQYF. Combining the CDR3 with reference TRBV9 and TRBJ2-7 gives the whole variable domain DSGVTQTPKHLITATGQRVTLRCSPRSGDLSVYWYQQSLDQGLQFLIQYYNGEERAKGNILERFSAQQFPDLHSELNLSSLELGDSALYFCASSVEMTSGAYEQYFGPGTRLTVT.

CDR3 loop: CASSQTGKETQYF. DNA for the CDR3: TGTGCCAGCTCACAAACAGGGAAAGAGACCCAGTACTTC. This sequence joins TRBV18 and TRBJ2-5; D is perhaps TRBD1 (6 bases). Trimming stripped 4 bases from V and 3 bases from J, with 9 bases between. The CDR3 is 13 amino acids. Germline values: CDR1 KGHSH, CDR2 LQKENI.

A note on this clone: One junction end disagrees with the germline gene, perhaps due to a read error. This chain uses TRBV6-5 with TRBJ1-6, with 10 bases that match TRBD1. The CDR3 has 12 residues. CDR1 and CDR2 from the germline V gene are MNHEY and SVGAGI. CDR3 protein: CACRDRGSPLHF. For the CDR3, the DNA is TGTGCCTGCAGGGACAGGGGTTCACCCCTCCACTTT.

Note on this clone: A read error may account for a junction end that differs from germline. The chain uses TRBV7-7 and TRBJ2-2; TRBD2 matches 8 bases. Germline CDR1 SSHAT, CDR2 FNYEAQ (reference sequence). The CDR3 length is 19 residues. The DNA for the CDR3 is TGTGCTAGCAGCTTGTATCTTGGGCTAGCGGGTTCGAACACCGGGGAGCTGTTTTTT. Translating gives CASSLYLGLAGSNTGELFF.

This clone was observed once. The chain combines TRBV5-4 with TRBJ1-2; D is undetermined. V shed 3 bases and J shed 8 bases, with 14 bases lying between them. CDR1 is SGHNT, CDR2 YYREEE, per germline (reference sequence). This CDR3 comprises 13 residues. CDR3 bases: TGTGCCAGCAGCTCGCCCAGTTGGGCGGGCTACACCTTC. This sequence encodes CASSSPSWAGYTF.

The CDR3 DNA reads TGTGCCAGCAGCTTAGGAACAGGGGGATTTTCTAATGAAAAACTGTTTTTT. Protein sequence: CASSLGTGGFSNEKLFF. This chain connects TRBV7-9 to TRBJ1-4, with TRBD1 identical over 8 bases. V lost 1 base to trimming and J lost 3 bases; unmatched junction nucleotides: 7. CDR1 is SEHNR and CDR2 is FQNEAQ in the germline V gene (reference sequence). The CDR3 has 17 residues.

The genes are TRBV19 and TRBJ1-2; 7 bases map to TRBD1. The germline V gene encodes CDR1 LNHDA and CDR2 SQIVND (reference sequence). J lost 4 bases, V lost 10 bases, and 3 bases had no gene match. The CDR3 extends over 11 amino acids. CDR3 amino acids: CATNRGYGYTF. In DNA, the CDR3 is TGTGCCACCAACAGGGGCTATGGCTACACCTTC.